These 11 T cell receptor beta chains were all obtained from the same sample, sequenced in a study of T cells after yellow fever vaccination. Each CDR3 protein is one row after TCRdb ran MiXCR on the 5' RACE reads. The sample lists about 69,000 distinct CDR3 sequences, around 6.2% seen once, with 2.2% in the top ten. This material consisted of CD4+ T cells sorted from PBMCs, taken roughly 15 days after the first yellow fever vaccination. The receptors stem from a man aged 18 to 29 who received the YFV17D yellow fever vaccine.

This clonotype was recorded at least ten times. The J gene is TRBJ2-1, the V gene TRBV5-1, with 8 nucleotides matching TRBD2. The germline V gene encodes CDR1 SGHRS and CDR2 YFSETQ. This CDR3 spans 15 amino acids. V shed 4 bases, J shed 3 bases, and the junction held 6 bases outside the gene matches. The CDR3 nucleotides read TGCGCCAGCAGCAGGGACGGGGGGGACTACAATGAGCAGTTCTTC. Amino acid sequence: CASSRDGGDYNEQFF.

This clonotype has at least ten counts. The J gene is TRBJ2-3, the V gene TRBV5-1, with 10 bases lining up with TRBD2. The CDR3 spans 17 residues. The V gene end was trimmed by 4 bases and the J gene end by 0 bases; junction bases not matched to a gene: 8. CDR1 is SGHRS, CDR2 YFSETQ, per germline. The CDR3: CASSPPGLATSTDTQYF. CDR3 bases: TGCGCCAGCAGCCCGCCGGGACTAGCGACTAGCACAGATACGCAGTATTTT.

This clonotype showed up many times. This chain joins TRBV6-1 and TRBJ2-5, with D unclear. Trimming cost V 6 bases and J 5 bases, with 10 bases left between them. This CDR3 has 12 residues. Germline CDR1 and CDR2: MNHNS and SASEGT. The CDR3 nucleotides are TGTGCCAGCAGGCTTTCAGTCGAGACCCAGTACTTC. It translates to CASRLSVETQYF.

This clonotype has a count of ten or more. CDR3 protein: CSALGRYGYTF. The CDR3 DNA follows: TGCAGTGCTCTAGGGCGGTATGGCTACACCTTC. The chain couples TRBV20-1 to TRBJ1-2; D gene unclear. There are 11 residues in the CDR3. Trimming shortened V by 5 bases and J by 5 bases, and 9 bases separated the two germline ends. Germline V lookup: CDR1 DFQATT, CDR2 SNEGSKA (reference sequence).

This clonotype was detected ten times or more. The CDR3 nucleotides are TGTGCCAGCAGTTACTCGACCGCCACCGACTCCTACAATGAGCAGTTCTTC. Translating it yields CASSYSTATDSYNEQFF. The chain is built from TRBV6-5 and TRBJ2-1; D uncertain. CDR3 length equals 17 residues. Trimming left V 0 bases short and J 0 bases short, with 12 bases between. Germline CDR1 reads MNHEY; CDR2 reads SVGAGI.

This clonotype was counted at least ten times. The rearrangement uses TRBV7-9 and TRBJ1-5; TRBD1 is a possible D gene (5 bases). This CDR3 contains 18 residues. The germline V gene has CDR1 SEHNR and CDR2 FQNEAQ (reference sequence). Between the trimmed V and J ends, which lost 4 bases and 0 bases, there was a span of 19 bases. In DNA form, the CDR3 reads TGTGCCAGCAGCTCCCCTTCGCGGGGGGGGGATAGCAATCAGCCCCAGCATTTT. It is translated as CASSSPSRGGDSNQPQHF.

This clonotype was seen at least ten times. In DNA form, the CDR3 reads TGTGCCAGCAGTCTCCAGGGACTAGCGGGGGGGTACACCGGGGAGCTGTTTTTT. It is translated as CASSLQGLAGGYTGELFF. The genes are TRBV27 and TRBJ2-2, with TRBD2 matching over 16 bases. The J segment lost 3 bases and the V segment lost 5 bases, leaving 6 bases of the junction unmatched. CDR3 length: 18 residues. CDR1 is MNHEY and CDR2 is SMNVEV in the germline V gene (reference sequence).

The V call is TRBV6-5, the J call TRBJ1-6; 7 positions agree with TRBD1. Trimming removed 6 bases from V and 10 bases from J; junction bases left unmatched: 12. From germline, CDR1 is MNHEY and CDR2 SVGAGI. The CDR3 spans 15 residues. The chain's CDR3 is CASSWQGVISSPLHF. DNA of the CDR3: TGTGCCAGCAGCTGGCAGGGGGTTATTTCCTCACCCCTCCACTTT.

Worth noting for this clonotype: A much larger clone is a single base away; this may be a read error. The V and J genes are TRBV12-3 or TRBV12-4 and TRBJ2-5; D gene uncertain. This CDR3 region has 15 residues. The CDR3 nucleotides read TGTGCCAGCAGTCTTCGGGCTCTAGTTGGAGAGAACCAGTACTTC. Residues: CASSLRALVGENQYF.

This clonotype was seen a few times. The chain couples TRBV5-4 to TRBJ1-2; 7 bases align to TRBD1. The CDR3 is 15 amino acids. Germline V CDR1 and CDR2: SGHNT, YYREEE (reference sequence). Unmatched junction bases numbered 11, after V lost 4 bases and J lost 5 bases. DNA of the CDR3: TGTGCCAGCAGCCTTCGGGACAGAATTCCTTATGGCTACACCTTC. This codes for CASSLRDRIPYGYTF.

This clonotype was observed at least ten times. The rearrangement joins TRBV4-3 to TRBJ1-6; a weak D match, TRBD1 (6 bases). This CDR3 has 15 residues. In germline, CDR1 is LGHNA, CDR2 YSLEER. Trimming removed 0 bases at V and 7 bases at J, with 10 bases between. CDR3 in amino acids: CASSQEDRPNSPLHF. The CDR3 coding sequence is TGCGCCAGCAGCCAAGAGGACAGACCAAATTCACCCCTCCACTTT.